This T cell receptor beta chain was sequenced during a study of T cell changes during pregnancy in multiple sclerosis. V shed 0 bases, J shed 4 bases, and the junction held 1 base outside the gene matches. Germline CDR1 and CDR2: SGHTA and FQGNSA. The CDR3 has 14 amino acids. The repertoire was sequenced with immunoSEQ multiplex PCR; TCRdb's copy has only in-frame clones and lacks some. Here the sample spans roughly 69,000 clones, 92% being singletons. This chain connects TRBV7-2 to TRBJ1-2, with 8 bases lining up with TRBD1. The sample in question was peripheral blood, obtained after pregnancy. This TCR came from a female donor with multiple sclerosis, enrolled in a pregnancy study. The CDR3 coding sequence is TGTGCCAGCAGCTTAGCGGGACAGGCCTATGGCTACACCTTC. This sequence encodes CASSLAGQAYGYTF.